One and the same sample provided the 16 T cell receptor beta chains below, sequenced in a study of blood T cells in healthy people across ages. Together with a sample-barcoded 5' primer, a J-beta primer mix was included in a second PCR lasting about 7 to 11 cycles. In TCRdb, the 5' RACE reads were re-called with MiXCR into one record per CDR3 protein. The sample consists of 1.5 million to 2 million distinct CDR3 sequences, around 42% of them appearing once. The sample was blood. These receptor sequences come from a human donor in good health.

In the case of this clonotype: This CDR3 fails to terminate in the conserved phenylalanine or tryptophan, so it likely reflects a read error. The genes are TRBV24-1 and TRBJ2-1, with 7 positions matching TRBD1. The J segment lost 2 bases and the V segment lost 0 bases, leaving 3 bases of the junction unmatched. The CDR3 is 16 amino acids. Germline lookup yields CDR1 KGHDR and CDR2 SFDVKD. CDR3 sequence: CATSDLGTATYNEQFV. CDR3 nucleotides: TGTGCCACCAGTGATTTGGGGACAGCTACCTACAATGAGCAGTTCGTC.

The chain combines TRBV20-1 with TRBJ1-2; possible D gene TRBD1, 5 bases. There are 14 residues in the CDR3. The germline V gene has CDR1 DFQATT and CDR2 SNEGSKA (reference sequence). Trimming pared 6 bases from V and 4 bases from J, leaving 18 bases between. The CDR3 loop is CSAARTPSLYGYTF. CDR3 nucleotide sequence: TGCAGTGCGGCCCGGACACCTTCCCTCTATGGCTACACCTTC.

The V and J genes are TRBV7-8 and TRBJ1-6; D call uncertain. The CDR3 extends over 16 amino acids. Trimming removed 3 bases at V and 9 bases at J, with 18 bases between. CDR1 and CDR2 from the germline V gene are SGHVS and FQNEAQ. In DNA, the CDR3 is TGTGCCAGCAGCTTTACCGAACCGACCCAAGGTTCACCCCTCCACTTT. It specifies CASSFTEPTQGSPLHF. The full variable domain, in which reference TRBV7-8 and TRBJ1-6 provide the parts outside the CDR3, is GAGVSQSPRYKVAKRGQDVALRCDPISGHVSLFWYQQALGQGPEFLTYFQNEAQLDKSGLPSDRFFAERPEGSVSTLKIQRTQQEDSAVYLCASSFTEPTQGSPLHFGNGTRLTVT.

The rearrangement uses TRBV7-2 and TRBJ2-7; TRBD2 matches 8 bases. The V gene end was trimmed by 5 bases and the J gene end by 2 bases; junction bases not matched to a gene: 8. From germline, CDR1 is SGHTA and CDR2 FQGNSA. This CDR3 region has 15 residues. The CDR3 coding sequence is TGTGCCAGCAGCCCCTCGGCGGGGGGAACCTACGAGCAGTACTTC. It translates to CASSPSAGGTYEQYF. Drawing the rest from reference TRBV7-2 and TRBJ2-7, the complete variable domain is GAGVSQSPSNKVTEKGKDVELRCDPISGHTALYWYRQSLGQGLEFLIYFQGNSAPDKSGLPSDRFSAERTGGSVSTLTIQRTQQEDSAVYLCASSPSAGGTYEQYFGPGTRLTVT.

This clonotype was counted only a few times. V and J are TRBV15 and TRBJ2-1; D uncertain. Per germline, CDR1 LNHNV and CDR2 YYDKDF (reference sequence). The V end lost 3 bases, the J end lost 1 base, and 10 bases lay between the germline ends. The length of the CDR3 is 15 residues. The CDR3 DNA is TGTGCCACCAGCAGTCCGTTTTCTTCCTACAATGAGCAGTTCTTC. Protein: CATSSPFSSYNEQFF.

The V and J genes are TRBV20-1 and TRBJ1-1; D remains unclear. The germline CDR1 and CDR2 sequences are DFQATT and SNEGSKA (reference sequence). V dropped 0 bases and J dropped 1 base, with 9 bases sitting between them. The CDR3 extends over 14 amino acids. CDR3 sequence: CSARDLRANTEAFF. CDR3 bases: TGCAGTGCTAGAGATTTGAGAGCGAACACTGAAGCTTTCTTT.

This clonotype was observed at least ten times. The chain is built from TRBV7-7 and TRBJ2-3; TRBD1 might be the D (5 bases). The CDR3 runs 13 residues. The V end was cut by 8 bases, the J end by 2 bases, with 11 bases between. Germline V gene lookup returns CDR1 SSHAT and CDR2 FNYEAQ (reference sequence). CDR3 DNA: TGTGCCAGCCAAGACAGCTCCACAGATACGCAGTATTTT. It encodes CASQDSSTDTQYF.

This clonotype has a handful of counts. The J gene is TRBJ2-3, the V gene TRBV7-2; perhaps TRBD1 as D (5 bases). The ends were cut back, 1 base at V and 3 bases at J, with 14 bases in the middle. The CDR3 covers 16 residues. Germline V gene lookup returns CDR1 SGHTA and CDR2 FQGNSA. The DNA for the CDR3 is TGTGCCAGCAGCTTAGACAGGCCTCTGAGGACAGATACGCAGTATTTT. It translates to CASSLDRPLRTDTQYF.

This clonotype was detected only a few times. The chain uses TRBV20-1 and TRBJ2-3; D perhaps matches TRBD2 (6 bases). The CDR3 is 18 residues long. V shed 0 bases and J shed 4 bases, with 23 bases lying between them. Germline loops: CDR1 DFQATT, CDR2 SNEGSKA (reference sequence). The CDR3 here is CSARDLRGRTNEADTQYF. CDR3 coding DNA: TGCAGTGCTAGAGATCTCCGTGGGCGGACTAACGAGGCAGATACGCAGTATTTT.

The chain joins TRBV5-1 to TRBJ1-6; 9 nucleotides align to TRBD1. CDR3 length: 16 amino acids. Trimming took 1 base from V and 10 from J; bases not matched to a gene: 9. Germline V lookup: CDR1 SGHRS, CDR2 YFSETQ. The CDR3 spells CASSLLNRGLRSPLHF. As DNA, the CDR3 is TGCGCCAGCAGCTTGCTTAACAGGGGGCTAAGATCACCCCTCCACTTT.

DNA for the CDR3: TGTGCCAGCGCCTTATGGGGACAGGGAGGAACTGAAGCTTTCTTT. Protein product: CASALWGQGGTEAFF. The chain carries TRBV2 and TRBJ1-1; 9 positions match TRBD1. Unmatched junction bases numbered 12, after V lost 8 bases and J lost 5 bases. CDR1 and CDR2 (germline): SNHLY, FYNNEI. The CDR3 covers 15 residues. Drawing the rest from reference TRBV2 and TRBJ1-1, the complete variable domain is EPEVTQTPSHQVTQMGQEVILRCVPISNHLYFYWYRQILGQKVEFLVSFYNNEISEKSEIFDDQFSVERPDGSNFTLKIRSTKLEDSAMYFCASALWGQGGTEAFFGQGTRLTVV.

The rearrangement joins TRBV7-2 to TRBJ2-1; 8 positions match TRBD2. V shed 5 bases, J shed 1 base, and the junction held 10 bases outside the gene matches. CDR1 SGHTA and CDR2 FQGNSA come from the germline V gene. The CDR3 runs 17 residues. In DNA, the CDR3 is TGTGCCAGCAGCATGGACAGCGGGGGAGGTTCCTACAATGAGCAGTTCTTC. Its translation: CASSMDSGGGSYNEQFF. Based on the CDR3 plus reference TRBV7-2 and TRBJ2-1, the full variable domain is GAGVSQSPSNKVTEKGKDVELRCDPISGHTALYWYRQSLGQGLEFLIYFQGNSAPDKSGLPSDRFSAERTGGSVSTLTIQRTQQEDSAVYLCASSMDSGGGSYNEQFFGPGTRLTVL.

This clonotype has at least ten counts. This chain links TRBV29-1 with TRBJ2-1, with TRBD1 as a possible D gene (5 bases). With 7 bases removed from V and 3 bases from J, the gap between germline ends came to 13 bases. Germline V CDR1 and CDR2: SQVTM, ANQGSEA. The CDR3 sequence is 13 residues long. CDR3 DNA: TGCAGCGCGTGGGGCCAGGACTACAATGAGCAGTTCTTC. This gives the protein CSAWGQDYNEQFF.

This clonotype occurred a few times. This sequence joins TRBV10-3 and TRBJ1-2, with 7 bases lining up with TRBD1. Germline CDR1 and CDR2: ENHRY and SYGVKD. The V and J ends lost 0 bases and 6 bases, in that order; junction bases with no gene match: 7. The CDR3 extends over 15 amino acids. The CDR3 DNA sequence: TGTGCCATCAGTGAGTCCCAGGGACAGAGAGATGGCTACACCTTC. This codes for CAISESQGQRDGYTF.

The rearrangement joins TRBV9 to TRBJ1-4; tentatively, D is TRBD1 (5 bases). Germline V gene sequence: CDR1 SGDLS, CDR2 YYNGEE. The CDR3 consists of 16 residues. V lost 0 bases and J lost 5, with 14 bases in between. As DNA, the CDR3 is TGTGCCAGCAGCGTAGCCGCCCGGGACGGAAATGAAAAACTGTTTTTT. It codes for CASSVAARDGNEKLFF.

On this clonotype itself: The junction does not match germline at one end; this may be a read error. The chain joins TRBV20-1 to TRBJ2-3; perhaps TRBD1 as D (5 bases). The germline V gene encodes CDR1 DFQATT and CDR2 SNEGSKA (reference sequence). The CDR3 length is 14 residues. The CDR3, as DNA: TGCGGTGCTAGGTGGCAGGGTGGGACAGATACGCAGTATTTT. Its protein product is CGARWQGGTDTQYF.